This entry describes one TCR beta chain. The antigen it recognizes is unknown. It has no much larger one-base neighbor in the sample; base qualities were not kept. TCR cDNA was synthesized by 5'RACE template switching, which introduced a universal primer site and unique molecular identifiers. Priming of cDNA synthesis was performed from both the TCR alpha and TCR beta constant segments. Two PCR steps were used to amplify libraries, with sample barcodes and sequencing adapters being added in the second step. Sequencing of libraries was performed on Illumina HiSeq 2500 (2x100 bp) or NovaSeq (2x150 bp). In the original analysis: MIGEC handled demultiplexing of reads and collapsing into UMI consensus sequences, while MiXCR performed V(D)J alignment. Using edgeR on replicate PBMC samples, clonotypes were called vaccine-responding if FDR was below 0.01 and the log2 fold change was above 5 up to day 15. Bulk clonotypes were assigned CD4 or CD8 identity according to which sequenced CD4 or CD8 repertoire held them at higher abundance. TCRdb took the public reads, trimmed them with fastp at Q25, ran MiXCR for clone calling and kept in-frame beta chains. Each CDR3 protein gets just one entry, which takes the most common genes and DNA from the rows behind it. None of the V and J calls come from the authors' own analysis; TCRdb made them. The sample has some 70,000 distinct CDR3 sequences on record, 6.5% of them singletons. The ten largest account for about 39% of the sample.

From cysteine to phenylalanine, the CDR3 is 13 amino acids long. Just the 39-base CDR3 DNA is kept, in frame starting at base 1. This sample is drawn from a study of T cells after yellow fever vaccination (dated by TCRdb to the late 2010s). About the study as a whole: The SMART-Seq v4 Ultra Low Input RNA kit was used to prepare libraries from fractions with low cell numbers. Two healthy male donors, one aged 18 to 29 and one aged 30 to 40 years, were included in the cohort. Bulk PBMC replicates and cell subsets were isolated from blood drawn at multiple timepoints before and after both primary and secondary immunization. Bulk TCR alpha and beta repertoires were sequenced longitudinally to track T-cell clones before and after primary and booster YFV17D yellow fever vaccination. General conclusions and limits of the study: Only a couple of donors were included in the study, so the extent to which the findings can be generalized is limited. Compared with the primary T-cell response, the secondary T-cell response was weaker but faster, peaking on day 5 rather than day 15. A small fraction of clonotypes showed up in both the CD4 and CD8 compartments, probably as a result of convergent recombination. Computational filtering was needed because FACS-sorted repertoires could contain abundant contaminating clonotypes from the bulk population. Most clones expanded after primary vaccination (about 95% of CD4 and roughly 90% of CD8) were re-detected after the booster, suggesting that broad memory maintenance occurred.

This specimen's treatment or condition label, per the study, means: live attenuated yellow fever vaccine strain. A standard Ficoll-Paque protocol was used to isolate PBMCs from peripheral blood. CD4 and CD8 T-cell fractions were isolated with Dynabeads CD4 and CD8 positive selection kits. RNA was extracted with TriZol from bulk PBMCs, CD4 and CD8 fractions, and dextramer-positive and dextramer-negative fractions. Recombination linked TRBV12-2 to TRBJ2-7; the table's D call, TRBD1, was not checked against the DNA. TRBV12-2 is designated a pseudogene. This TCR came from a man between 18 and 29 years old who received the YFV17D yellow fever vaccine. Specimen: CD8+ T cells sorted from PBMCs, collected about 49 days after the first yellow fever vaccination. The nucleotide sequence is given as TGTGCAAGTCGCATGGGGACAGTTCACGAGCAGTACTTC. It encodes CASRMGTVHEQYF.